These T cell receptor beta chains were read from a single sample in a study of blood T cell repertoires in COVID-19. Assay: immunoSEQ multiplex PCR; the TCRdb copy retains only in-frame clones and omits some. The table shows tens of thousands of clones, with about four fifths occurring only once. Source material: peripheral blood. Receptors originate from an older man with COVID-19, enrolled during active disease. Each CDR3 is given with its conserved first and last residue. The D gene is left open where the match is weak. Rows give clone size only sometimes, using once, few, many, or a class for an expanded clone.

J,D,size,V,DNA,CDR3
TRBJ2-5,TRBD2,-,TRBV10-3,TGTGCCACTCTCCGGCCGGGGGGGGAAGAGACCCAGTACTTC,CATLRPGGEETQYF
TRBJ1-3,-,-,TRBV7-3,TGTGCCAGCAGCTCCGGTCAGGCGTACTCTGGAAACACCATATATTTT,CASSSGQAYSGNTIYF
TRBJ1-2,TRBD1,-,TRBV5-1,TGCGCCAGCAGCACACAGGGGCCCAACTATGGCTACACCTTC,CASSTQGPNYGYTF
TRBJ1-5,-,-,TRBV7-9,TGTGCCAGCAGCCCGGGGGGGTGGGCCTCCAATCAGCCCCAGCATTTT,CASSPGGWASNQPQHF
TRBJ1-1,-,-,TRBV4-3,TGCGCCAGCAGTCGAGGAGGGATGAACACTGAAGCTTTCTTT,CASSRGGMNTEAFF
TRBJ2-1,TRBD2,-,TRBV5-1,TGCGCCAGCAGCTTGAGCGGGGACTCCTACAATGAGCAGTTCTTC,CASSLSGDSYNEQFF
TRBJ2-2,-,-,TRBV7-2,TGTGCCAGCAGCTTAGCTCAGGCGGGCACCGGGGAGCTGTTTTTT,CASSLAQAGTGELFF
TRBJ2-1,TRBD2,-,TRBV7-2,TGTGCCAGCAGCTTCCGGACTAGCGGCAATGAGCAGTTCTTC,CASSFRTSGNEQFF
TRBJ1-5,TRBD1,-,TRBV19,TGTGCCAGTAGTCCTGATCCCCAGGGGGCACATCAGCCCCAGCATTTT,CASSPDPQGAHQPQHF
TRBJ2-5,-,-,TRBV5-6,TGTGCCAGCAGTCGCTATTACGAGACCCAGTACTTC,CASSRYYETQYF
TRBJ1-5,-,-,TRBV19,TGTGCCAGTAGTCACCAAGACAATAGCAATCAGCCCCAGCATTTT,CASSHQDNSNQPQHF
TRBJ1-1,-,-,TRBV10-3,TGTGCCATCAGTGAGAGGTCAGCGGGGAATACTGAAGCTTTCTTT,CAISERSAGNTEAFF
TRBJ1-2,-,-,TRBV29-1,TGCAGCGTTGGAGTAGGGGCCCAAAACTATGGCTACACCTTC,CSVGVGAQNYGYTF
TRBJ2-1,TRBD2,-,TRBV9,TGTGCCAGCAGCCCCGAGGGGAGCGGGGGAGGGGATGAGCAGTTCTTC,CASSPEGSGGGDEQFF
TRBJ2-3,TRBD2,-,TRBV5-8,TGTGCCAGCCCCCATGGGTGGACTAGCGGGGGTCGGGGCACAGATACGCAGTATTTT,CASPHGWTSGGRGTDTQYF
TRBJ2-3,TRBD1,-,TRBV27,TGTGCCAGCAGTATCCAGGGGGTATACACAGATACGCAGTATTTT,CASSIQGVYTDTQYF
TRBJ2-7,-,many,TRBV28,TGTGCCAGCAGTCCAGGGGGACTGACCTCCTACGAGCAGTACTTC,CASSPGGLTSYEQYF
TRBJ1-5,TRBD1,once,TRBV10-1,TGCGCCAGCAGTGACCGGGACAGGGGGTTATTCACCTTCAATCAGCCCCAGCATTTT,CASSDRDRGLFTFNQPQHF
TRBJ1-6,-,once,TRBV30,TGTGCCTGGAGTGTGTCTTCGGGACCCCTCCACTTT,CAWSVSSGPLHF
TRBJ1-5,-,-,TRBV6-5,TGTGCCAGCAGCCCAACCCGAGGGCCCCAGCATTTT,CASSPTRGPQHF
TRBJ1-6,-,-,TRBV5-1,TGCGCCAGCAGCGCCAGTCGCGGGACGGGAGAATCACCCCTCCACTTT,CASSASRGTGESPLHF
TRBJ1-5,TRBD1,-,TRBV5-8,TGTGCCAGCAGTAACCGACAGGGAGGAAATCAGCCCCAGCATTTT,CASSNRQGGNQPQHF
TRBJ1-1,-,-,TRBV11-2,TGTGCCAGCAGCTTCCCAGGGCTGAACACTGAAGCTTTCTTT,CASSFPGLNTEAFF
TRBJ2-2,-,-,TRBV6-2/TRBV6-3,TGTGCCAGCAGTTATTATCCCCTCAGCGGCGGGGAGCTGTTTTTT,CASSYYPLSGGELFF
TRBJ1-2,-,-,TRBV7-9,TGTGCCAGCAGCTTAGAAGACAGATTCTATGGCTACACCTTC,CASSLEDRFYGYTF
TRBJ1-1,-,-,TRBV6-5,TGTGCCAGCACTAGGGGTACAGACTGGACTGAAGCTTTCTTT,CASTRGTDWTEAFF
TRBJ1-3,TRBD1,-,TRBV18,TGTGCCAGCTCACCAGGGAAGGGGGCCCGTGGAAACACCATATATTTT,CASSPGKGARGNTIYF
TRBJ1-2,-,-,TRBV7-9,TGTGCCAGCAGCTTAGAGGCCCCCGAGACAGTCGACTATGGCTACACCTTC,CASSLEAPETVDYGYTF
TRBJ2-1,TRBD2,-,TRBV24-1,TGTGCCACCAGTGATTTAGGGACTAGCGGGAGTAAGATCTTC,CATSDLGTSGSKIF
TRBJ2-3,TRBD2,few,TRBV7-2,TGTGCCAGCAGCTCCCCTAGCGGGGACACAGATACGCAGTATTTT,CASSSPSGDTDTQYF
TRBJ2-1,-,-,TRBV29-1,TGCAGCGCCTACCCGGGGAGCTCCTACAATGAGCAGTTCTTC,CSAYPGSSYNEQFF
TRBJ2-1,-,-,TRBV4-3,TGCGCCAGCAGCCAGAGTTGGAATGAGCAGTTCTTC,CASSQSWNEQFF
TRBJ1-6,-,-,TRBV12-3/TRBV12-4,TGTGCCAGCGGGATTGCGGGAGGATCACCCCTCCACTTT,CASGIAGGSPLHF
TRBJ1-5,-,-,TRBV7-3,TGTGCCAGCAGCTTAAGTGGCTCCAGGAATCAGCCCCAGCATTTT,CASSLSGSRNQPQHF
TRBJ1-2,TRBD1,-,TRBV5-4,TGTGCCAGCAGCCCGGGACAGAACTATGGCTACACCTTC,CASSPGQNYGYTF
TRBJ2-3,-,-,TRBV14,TGTGCCAGCAGCGCCCCGGGGATTCTTGTTGTAGATACGCAGTATTTT,CASSAPGILVVDTQYF
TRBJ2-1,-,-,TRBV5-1,TGCGCCAGCAGCTTGCCAGCGGGCCAGGGCGGTGAGCAGTTCTTC,CASSLPAGQGGEQFF
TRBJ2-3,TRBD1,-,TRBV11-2,TGTGCCAGCAGCTTAGCGGCAGGGGGCCAGACAGATACGCAGTATTTT,CASSLAAGGQTDTQYF
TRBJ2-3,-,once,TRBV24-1,TGTGCCACCAGTAGCGGAGTAAGCACAGATACGCAGTATTTT,CATSSGVSTDTQYF
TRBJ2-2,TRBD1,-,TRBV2,TGTGCCAGCAGCGCCGGGACAGGGGTCACCGGGGAGCTGTTTTTT,CASSAGTGVTGELFF